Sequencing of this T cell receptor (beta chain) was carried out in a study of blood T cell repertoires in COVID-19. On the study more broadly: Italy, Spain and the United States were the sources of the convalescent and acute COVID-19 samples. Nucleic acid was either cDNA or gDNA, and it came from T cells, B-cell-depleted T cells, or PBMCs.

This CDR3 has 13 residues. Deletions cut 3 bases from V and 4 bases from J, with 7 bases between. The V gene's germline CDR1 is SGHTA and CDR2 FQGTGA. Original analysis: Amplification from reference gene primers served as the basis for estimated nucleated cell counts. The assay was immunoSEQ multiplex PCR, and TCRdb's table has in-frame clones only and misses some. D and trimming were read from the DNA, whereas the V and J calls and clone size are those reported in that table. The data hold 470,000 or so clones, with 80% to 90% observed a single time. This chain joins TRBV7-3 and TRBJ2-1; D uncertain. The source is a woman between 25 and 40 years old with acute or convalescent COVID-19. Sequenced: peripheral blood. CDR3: CASSFSGYNEQFF. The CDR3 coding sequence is TGTGCCAGCAGCTTTTCGGGTTACAATGAGCAGTTCTTC.